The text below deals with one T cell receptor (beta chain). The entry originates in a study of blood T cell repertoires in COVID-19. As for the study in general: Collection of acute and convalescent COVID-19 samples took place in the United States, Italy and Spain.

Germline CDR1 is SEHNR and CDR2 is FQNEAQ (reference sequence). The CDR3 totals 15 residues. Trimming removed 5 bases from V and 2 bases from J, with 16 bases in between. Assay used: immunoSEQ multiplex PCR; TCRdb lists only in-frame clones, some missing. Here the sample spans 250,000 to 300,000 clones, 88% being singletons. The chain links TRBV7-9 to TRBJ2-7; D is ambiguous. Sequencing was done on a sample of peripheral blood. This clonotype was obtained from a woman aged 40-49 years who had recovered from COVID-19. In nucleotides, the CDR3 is TGTGCCAGCAGCAACCCCACGGTTCCAACCTACGAGCAGTACTTC. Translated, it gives CASSNPTVPTYEQYF.